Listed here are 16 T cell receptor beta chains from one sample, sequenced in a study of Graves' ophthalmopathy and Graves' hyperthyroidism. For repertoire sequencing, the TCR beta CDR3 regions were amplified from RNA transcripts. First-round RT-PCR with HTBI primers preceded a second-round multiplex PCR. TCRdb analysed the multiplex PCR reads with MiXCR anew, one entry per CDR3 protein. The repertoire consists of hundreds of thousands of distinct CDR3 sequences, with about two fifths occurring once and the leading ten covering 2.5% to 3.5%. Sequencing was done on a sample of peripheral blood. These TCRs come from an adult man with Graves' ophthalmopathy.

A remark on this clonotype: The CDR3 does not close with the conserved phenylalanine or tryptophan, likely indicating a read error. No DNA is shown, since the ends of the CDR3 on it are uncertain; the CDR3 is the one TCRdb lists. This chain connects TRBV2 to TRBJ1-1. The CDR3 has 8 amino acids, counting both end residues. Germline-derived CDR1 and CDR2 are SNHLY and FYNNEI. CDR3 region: CASSEAQT.

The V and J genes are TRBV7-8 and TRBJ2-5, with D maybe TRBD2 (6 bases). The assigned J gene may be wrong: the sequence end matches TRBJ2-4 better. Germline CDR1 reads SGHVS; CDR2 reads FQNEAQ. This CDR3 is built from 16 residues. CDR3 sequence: CASSRTGDSIKNIQYF. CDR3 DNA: TGTGCCAGCAGCAGGACGGGAGACAGTATTAAAAACATTCAGTACTTC.

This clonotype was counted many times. The CDR3 loop is CASSLMRGKPEAFF. The CDR3 bases are TGCGCCAGCAGCTTGATGAGGGGGAAGCCAGAAGCTTTCTTT. V is TRBV5-1 and J is TRBJ1-1; D is possibly TRBD1 (6 bases). Germline loops: CDR1 SGHRS, CDR2 YFSETQ. V was cut by 1 base and J by 8 bases, with 15 bases left in between. The CDR3 length is 14 residues.

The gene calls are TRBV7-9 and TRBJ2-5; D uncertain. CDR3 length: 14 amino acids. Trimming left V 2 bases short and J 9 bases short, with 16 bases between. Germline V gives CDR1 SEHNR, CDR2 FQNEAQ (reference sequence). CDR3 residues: CASSLKDTGQPQYF. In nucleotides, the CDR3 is TGTGCCAGCAGCTTAAAAGACACGGGTCAGCCCCAGTACTTC.

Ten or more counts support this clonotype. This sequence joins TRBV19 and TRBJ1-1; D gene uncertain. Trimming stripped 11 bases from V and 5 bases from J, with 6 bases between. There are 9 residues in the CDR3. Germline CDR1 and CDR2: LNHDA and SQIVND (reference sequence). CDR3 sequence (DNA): TGTGCCGCGGGGACTGAAGCTTTCTTT. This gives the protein CAAGTEAFF. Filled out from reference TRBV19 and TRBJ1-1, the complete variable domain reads DGGITQSPKYLFRKEGQNVTLSCEQNLNHDAMYWYRQDPGQGLRLIYYSQIVNDFQKGDIAEGYSVSREKKESFPLTVTSAQKNPTAFYLCAAGTEAFFGQGTRLTVV.

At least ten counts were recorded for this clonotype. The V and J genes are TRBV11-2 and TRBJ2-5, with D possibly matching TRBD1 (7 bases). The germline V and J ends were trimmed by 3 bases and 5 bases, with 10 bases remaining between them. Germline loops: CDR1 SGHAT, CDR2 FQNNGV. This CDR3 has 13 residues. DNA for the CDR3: TGTGCCAGCAGCTTCCAGGGGGGCGAGACCCAGTACTTC. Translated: CASSFQGGETQYF.

In DNA, the CDR3 is TGCAGCATTGTAGGGGGGTCAGGGAGCCATGGCTACACCTTC. This translates into CSIVGGSGSHGYTF. The V gene is TRBV29-1, the J gene TRBJ1-2, with a possible D match to TRBD1 (6 bases). CDR3 length: 14 amino acids. Germline V lookup: CDR1 SQVTM, CDR2 ANQGSEA. V shed 8 bases and J shed 6 bases, with 22 bases lying between them.

CDR3 in DNA: TGCAGCGTTGTAGCCGCCAGCCCTGGGGCCAACGTCCTGACTTTC. Translating gives CSVVAASPGANVLTF. The chain is built from TRBV29-1 and TRBJ2-6; D not resolved. The germline gives CDR1 SQVTM, CDR2 ANQGSEA. V gave up 4 bases and J gave up 2 bases, with 12 bases separating them. There are 15 residues in the CDR3.

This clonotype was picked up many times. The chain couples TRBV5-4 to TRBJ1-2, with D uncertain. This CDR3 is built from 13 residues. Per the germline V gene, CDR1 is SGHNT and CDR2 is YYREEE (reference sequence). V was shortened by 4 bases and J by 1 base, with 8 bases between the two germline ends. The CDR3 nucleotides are TGTGCCAGCAGCCTTGGGAATAACTATGGCTACACCTTC. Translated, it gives CASSLGNNYGYTF.

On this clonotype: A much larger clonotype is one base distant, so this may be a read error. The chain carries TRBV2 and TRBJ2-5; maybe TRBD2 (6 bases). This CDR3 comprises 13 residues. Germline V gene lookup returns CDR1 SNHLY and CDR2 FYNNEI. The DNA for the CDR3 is TGTGCCAGCAGTGCGGGGGTCCAAGAGACCCTGTACTTC. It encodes CASSAGVQETLYF.

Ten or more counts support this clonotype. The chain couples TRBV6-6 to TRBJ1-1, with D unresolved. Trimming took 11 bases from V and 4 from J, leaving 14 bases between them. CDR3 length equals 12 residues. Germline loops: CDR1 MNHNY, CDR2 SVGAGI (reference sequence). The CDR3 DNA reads TGTGCCGGCGCAGGCGGTGGCACTGAAGCTTTCTTT. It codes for CAGAGGGTEAFF.

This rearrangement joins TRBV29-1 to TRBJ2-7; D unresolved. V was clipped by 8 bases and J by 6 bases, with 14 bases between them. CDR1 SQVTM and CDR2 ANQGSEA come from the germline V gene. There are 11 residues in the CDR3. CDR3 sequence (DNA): TGCAGCCTTACCTCTCTAGGCGAGCAGTACTTC. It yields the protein CSLTSLGEQYF.

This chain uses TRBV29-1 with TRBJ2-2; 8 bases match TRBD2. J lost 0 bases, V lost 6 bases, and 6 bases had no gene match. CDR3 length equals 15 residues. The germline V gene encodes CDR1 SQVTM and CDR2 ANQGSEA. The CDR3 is CSVRGSGANTGELFF. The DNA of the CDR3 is TGCAGCGTCCGAGGTAGCGGGGCGAACACCGGGGAGCTGTTTTTT.

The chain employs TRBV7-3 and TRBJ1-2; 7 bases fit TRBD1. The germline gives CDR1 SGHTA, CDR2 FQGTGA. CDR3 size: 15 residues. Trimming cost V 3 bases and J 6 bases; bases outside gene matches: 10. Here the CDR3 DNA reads TGTGCCAGCAGCTTGGCTCCAGGGGACAGAGATGGCTACACCTTC. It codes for CASSLAPGDRDGYTF.

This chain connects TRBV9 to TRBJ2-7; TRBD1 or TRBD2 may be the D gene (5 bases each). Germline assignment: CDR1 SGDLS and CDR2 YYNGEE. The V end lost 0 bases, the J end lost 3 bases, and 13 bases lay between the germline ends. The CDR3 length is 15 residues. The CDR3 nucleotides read TGTGCCAGCAGCGTAGAGGGTAGGGACGACTACGAGCAGTACTTC. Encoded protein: CASSVEGRDDYEQYF. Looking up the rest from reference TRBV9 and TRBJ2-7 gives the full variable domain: DSGVTQTPKHLITATGQRVTLRCSPRSGDLSVYWYQQSLDQGLQFLIQYYNGEERAKGNILERFSAQQFPDLHSELNLSSLELGDSALYFCASSVEGRDDYEQYFGPGTRLTVT.

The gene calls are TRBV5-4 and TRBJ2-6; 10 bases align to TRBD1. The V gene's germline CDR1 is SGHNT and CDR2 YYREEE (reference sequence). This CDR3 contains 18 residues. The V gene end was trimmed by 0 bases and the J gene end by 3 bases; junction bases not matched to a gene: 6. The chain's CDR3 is CASSLGMTGGSGANVLTF. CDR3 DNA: TGTGCCAGCAGCTTGGGGATGACAGGGGGCAGTGGGGCCAACGTCCTGACTTTC.